These T cell receptor beta chains were read from a single sample in a study of T cells in Graves' hyperthyroidism and ophthalmopathy. MiXCR, applied by TCRdb to the multiplex PCR reads, yields one record per CDR3 protein. The table shows approximately 400,000 distinct CDR3 sequences, with about 25% occurring only once. The specimen was blood. The receptors shown here come from a middle-aged man with Graves' hyperthyroidism. The CDR3 runs from the conserved cysteine through the conserved F or W. The D gene is left open where the match is weak. Where a row states a size, it is once, few, many or the class of an expanded clone; other rows omit it.

v_gene: TRBV11-3
abundance: .
j_gene: TRBJ2-1
d_gene: .
CDR3aa: CASSAPLRGYYNEQFF
CDR3nt: TGTGCCAGCAGTGCCCCGCTGAGAGGGTATTACAATGAGCAGTTCTTC

v_gene: TRBV14
abundance: .
j_gene: TRBJ2-7
d_gene: TRBD1
CDR3aa: CASSRTGQGPRSVYEQYF
CDR3nt: TGTGCCAGCAGCCGGACTGGACAGGGGCCTCGCTCAGTCTACGAGCAGTACTTC

v_gene: TRBV6-1
abundance: few
j_gene: TRBJ1-1
d_gene: .
CDR3aa: CASSVTAATTTEAFF
CDR3nt: TGTGCCAGCAGTGTTACAGCGGCGACCACCACTGAAGCTTTCTTT

v_gene: TRBV28
abundance: many
j_gene: TRBJ2-3
d_gene: .
CDR3aa: CASSLYGGGTDTQYF
CDR3nt: TGTGCCAGCAGTTTGTACGGCGGGGGCACAGATACGCAGTATTTT

v_gene: TRBV12-3/TRBV12-4
abundance: .
j_gene: TRBJ2-1
d_gene: .
CDR3aa: CASSLFSSYNEQFF
CDR3nt: TGTGCCAGCAGTTTATTCAGCTCCTACAATGAGCAGTTCTTC

v_gene: TRBV20-1
abundance: .
j_gene: TRBJ2-1
d_gene: TRBD2
CDR3aa: CSAWTSGFSSYNEQFF
CDR3nt: TGCAGTGCTTGGACTAGCGGATTCAGCTCCTACAATGAGCAGTTCTTC

v_gene: TRBV10-2
abundance: .
j_gene: TRBJ2-1
d_gene: .
CDR3aa: CASSDPPTTSSYNEQFF
CDR3nt: TGCGCCAGCAGTGACCCTCCAACGACAAGCTCCTACAATGAGCAGTTCTTC

v_gene: TRBV28
abundance: .
j_gene: TRBJ1-2
d_gene: .
CDR3aa: CASRPQGYGYTF
CDR3nt: TGTGCCAGCAGGCCACAAGGCTATGGCTACACCTTC

v_gene: TRBV20-1
abundance: .
j_gene: TRBJ1-4
d_gene: .
CDR3aa: CSASDSRRGEKLFF
CDR3nt: TGCAGTGCTTCGGACTCCCGCAGGGGTGAAAAACTGTTTTTT

v_gene: TRBV11-2
abundance: few
j_gene: TRBJ2-1
d_gene: .
CDR3aa: CASSLGIQGIFYNEQFF
CDR3nt: TGTGCCAGCAGCTTAGGAATCCAGGGGATTTTCTACAATGAGCAGTTCTTC

v_gene: TRBV18
abundance: few
j_gene: TRBJ1-3
d_gene: .
CDR3aa: CASSPPDRASGNTIYF
CDR3nt: TGTGCCAGCTCACCGCCCGACAGAGCCTCTGGAAACACCATATATTTT

v_gene: TRBV7-6
abundance: few
j_gene: TRBJ2-7
d_gene: .
CDR3aa: CASSLATEEQYF
CDR3nt: TGTGCCAGCAGCTTAGCAACGGAGGAGCAGTACTTC

v_gene: TRBV7-9
abundance: .
j_gene: TRBJ2-7
d_gene: .
CDR3aa: CASSKEGAVSYEQYF
CDR3nt: TGTGCCAGCAGCAAAGAGGGTGCAGTCTCCTACGAGCAGTACTTC

v_gene: TRBV19
abundance: few
j_gene: TRBJ1-5
d_gene: TRBD1
CDR3aa: CASHRGRNQPQHF
CDR3nt: TGTGCCAGTCACAGGGGACGCAATCAGCCCCAGCATTTT

v_gene: TRBV5-1
abundance: few
j_gene: TRBJ2-1
d_gene: .
CDR3aa: CASSLRLVVSDEQFF
CDR3nt: TGCGCCAGCAGCTTGAGGCTAGTCGTAAGTGATGAGCAGTTCTTC

v_gene: TRBV6-1
abundance: .
j_gene: TRBJ1-6
d_gene: .
CDR3aa: CASRGYSPLHF
CDR3nt: TGTGCCAGCAGGGGGTATTCACCCCTCCACTTT

v_gene: TRBV5-4
abundance: .
j_gene: TRBJ2-1
d_gene: TRBD2
CDR3aa: CASSLPPAGGYNEQFF
CDR3nt: TGTGCCAGCAGCTTGCCCCCGGCGGGAGGGTACAATGAGCAGTTCTTC

v_gene: TRBV12-3/TRBV12-4
abundance: few
j_gene: TRBJ2-6
d_gene: TRBD2
CDR3aa: CASSRSPYRRGAGANVLTF
CDR3nt: TGTGCCAGCAGTCGGAGCCCCTACCGACGGGGGGCTGGGGCCAACGTCCTGACTTTC